The clone carrying this TCR beta chain has only a few counts. Its antigen is not known. Deletions cut 0 bases from V and 3 bases from J, with 12 bases between. The germline V gene encodes CDR1 SGHRS and CDR2 YFSETQ. The CDR3 contains 15 residues. This entry belongs to a study of beta chain features in type 1 diabetes. The study, taken as a whole, reports: TCRB CDR3s were moderately but significantly shorter in Type 1 diabetes patients in all four CD4+ subsets.

TCRB transcripts that were expressed got sequenced, as all of the isolated RNA had been reverse transcribed. Here immunoSEQ multiplex PCR was the method, and the copy in TCRdb shows in-frame clones only, minus some. The data hold a few hundred thousand clones, with approximately 16% observed a single time. The chain employs TRBV5-1 and TRBJ1-2; D gene ambiguous. The sequence came from a man aged 25 to 40 with type 1 diabetes. Sequencing input: naive CD4+ T cells from blood. The CDR3 nucleotides read TGCGCCAGCAGCTTGGTAGGGAGCGAACACTATGGCTACACCTTC. Protein product: CASSLVGSEHYGYTF.